This entry is about one TCR beta chain. Its antigen is undetermined. The CDR3 is 15 residues long. Per germline, CDR1 MNHEY and CDR2 SMNVEV (reference sequence). With 1 base removed from V and 3 bases from J, the gap between germline ends came to 13 bases. The sample is drawn from a study of shared clonotypes between healthy human individuals. Whole-study results and caveats: Non-shared clonotypes showed lower generation probabilities than clonotypes common to all four donors.

Using immunoSEQ multiplex PCR, the repertoire was profiled, and TCRdb retains in-frame clones only, with some absent. The data show roughly 2.6 million clones, 90% to 95% seen once. The sample was naive CD4+ T cells sorted from blood. The subset is: CD45RA+ positively selected. The receptor comes from a man aged 18 to 30 in good health. V gene TRBV27 combines with J gene TRBJ2-7; the D gene is possibly TRBD1 (6 bases). CDR3 sequence (DNA): TGTGCCAGCAGTTTATACGCAGGGGCGGTCTACGAGCAGTACTTC. Its translation is CASSLYAGAVYEQYF.